The rows below give T cell receptor beta chains drawn from one sample of a study of CD8+ T cells in alopecia areata. Produced via immunoSEQ multiplex PCR; TCRdb's table is partial and in-frame only. The table has thousands of clones, about 60% seen once. The sequenced sample was skin. These receptors were obtained from a human donor with alopecia areata. Each CDR3 is given with its conserved first and last residue. The D gene is left open where the match is weak. Clone size, where shown, is once, few, many, or a class for clones that have expanded.

j_call clone_size v_call d_call cdr3_nt cdr3_aa
TRBJ2-7 few TRBV6-6 - TGTGCCAGCAGTCGACTAGCCTACGAGCAGTACTTC CASSRLAYEQYF
TRBJ1-6 few TRBV7-9 - TGTGCCAGCAGCTTCGGGCCTACCTTCAATTCACCCCTCCACTTT CASSFGPTFNSPLHF
TRBJ2-5 - TRBV7-6 - TGTGCCAGCAGCTTAAGCCCCGAGATAGGCACCCAGTACTTC CASSLSPEIGTQYF
TRBJ2-3 few TRBV2 - TGTGCCAGCGCACCCCGGGTCCCATTCTCGGATACGCAGTATTTT CASAPRVPFSDTQYF
TRBJ2-1 - TRBV11-2 TRBD2 TGTGCCAGCAGACCGGGGCTAGCGGGTTCCACTAGCTCCTACAACGAGCAGTTCTTC CASRPGLAGSTSSYNEQFF
TRBJ2-2 once TRBV18 - TGTGCCAGCTCACCCCTAAACACCGGGGAGCTGTTTTTT CASSPLNTGELFF
TRBJ2-3 - TRBV11-2 - TGTGCCAGCAGCCACGGGGCAGTTCTCCCTCGAGGCACAGATACGCAGTATTTT CASSHGAVLPRGTDTQYF
TRBJ2-1 few TRBV5-1 - TGCGCCAGCCGACGATCTGGTATCCAGGGGAGCAATGAGCAGTTCTTC CASRRSGIQGSNEQFF
TRBJ2-7 - TRBV6-5 TRBD1 TGTGCCAGCAGTCCCGGACAGGGAAAATACGAGCAGTACTTC CASSPGQGKYEQYF
TRBJ1-3 - TRBV2 TRBD1 TGTGCCAGCAGTGAGGGACAGTTCTCTGGAAACACCATATATTTT CASSEGQFSGNTIYF
TRBJ2-3 - TRBV11-2 - TGTGCCAGCAGTCGGGTGGGGACTTATGTAGATACGCAGTATTTT CASSRVGTYVDTQYF
TRBJ2-7 - TRBV27 TRBD1 TGTGCCAGCAGTTCTCCCGGGACAGCTACCTACGAGCAGTACTTC CASSSPGTATYEQYF
TRBJ2-1 - TRBV18 TRBD1 TGTGCCAGCTCACCGGATGCAGGGGGTGAGCAGTTCTTC CASSPDAGGEQFF
TRBJ2-1 - TRBV20-1 TRBD2 TGCAGTGCGGGACTAGCGGGAGAACAGTTCTTC CSAGLAGEQFF
TRBJ2-7 - TRBV29-1 TRBD1 TGCAGCGTTGAAGATCGACAGGGAACCTACGAGCAGTACTTC CSVEDRQGTYEQYF
TRBJ2-2 few TRBV11-3 - TGTGCCAGCAGCTTAGAAGGTGCCGGGGAGCTGTTTTTT CASSLEGAGELFF
TRBJ2-7 - TRBV5-1 - TGTGCCAGCAGCCGGGAGATGACCTACGAGCAGTACTTC CASSREMTYEQYF
TRBJ2-5 few TRBV15 TRBD2 TGTGCCACCAGCAGAGATGGAGCGGGAGGAAGGGAGGAGACCCAGTACTTC CATSRDGAGGREETQYF
TRBJ1-6 - TRBV2 TRBD1 TGTGCCAGCAGTCCTACTCCAGGGGGCATGTCCTATAATTCACCCCTCCACTTT CASSPTPGGMSYNSPLHF
TRBJ2-2 - TRBV6-5 TRBD2 TGTGCCAGCAGTTACGGCGGGGGGGCCTGGTTCGGGGAGCTGTTTTTT CASSYGGGAWFGELFF
TRBJ2-2 few TRBV19 - TGTGCCAGTAGTATAAGGGCCTCTAGGGGAACCCTGCACCGGGAGCTGTTTTTT CASSIRASRGTLHRELFF
TRBJ1-5 - TRBV28 TRBD1 TGTGCCAGCAGTCCGACAGGGCTTTATCAGCCCCAGCATTTT CASSPTGLYQPQHF
TRBJ2-5 once TRBV19 - TGTGCCAGTAGCCTTAACAGGGTGGAGACCCAGTACTTC CASSLNRVETQYF
TRBJ1-2 - TRBV7-2 - TGTGCCAGCAGCTTATCAGGGTCTGTTGGCTACACCTTC CASSLSGSVGYTF
TRBJ2-5 - TRBV5-1 TRBD1 TGCGCCAGCAGCCCCCGGGACAGCTCACAAGAGACCCAGTACTTC CASSPRDSSQETQYF
TRBJ2-2 - TRBV5-1 - TGCGCCAGCAGCAGGAGGGACACCGGGGAGCTGTTTTTT CASSRRDTGELFF
TRBJ2-5 - TRBV19 TRBD2 TGTGCCAGTAGTAATCCGGGACTAGCGGCGTACCAAGAGACCCAGTACTTC CASSNPGLAAYQETQYF
TRBJ2-5 - TRBV30 - TGTGCCTGGCCCCTAGGGGCCCAAGAGACCCAGTACTTC CAWPLGAQETQYF
TRBJ2-7 few TRBV10-2 TRBD2 TGCGCCAGCAGTGATTTAGCGGGCGAGCAGTACTTC CASSDLAGEQYF
TRBJ1-1 - TRBV11-3 - TGTGCCAGCAGCTTAGGCCCAGGGGAGACTGAAGCTTTCTTT CASSLGPGETEAFF
TRBJ2-7 large TRBV12-5 - TGTGCTAGTGGTGACGGATCCTACGAGCAGTACTTC CASGDGSYEQYF
TRBJ1-1 few TRBV27 - TGTGCCAGCAGAACTGAGGTAAACATGAACACTGAAGCTTTCTTT CASRTEVNMNTEAFF
TRBJ2-7 - TRBV5-1 - TGCGCCAGCAGCCCCTACGGAACCCATTCCTACGAGCAGTACTTC CASSPYGTHSYEQYF
TRBJ2-1 once TRBV27 TRBD1 TGTGCCAGCAGCACCGCCGGGACAGGGGACAATGAGCAGTTCTTC CASSTAGTGDNEQFF
TRBJ1-1 - TRBV29-1 TRBD1 TGCAGCGTTGTTTCAGGGGGCAACACTGAAGCTTTCTTT CSVVSGGNTEAFF
TRBJ1-2 - TRBV5-1 - TGCGCCAGCAGCTTGGCGCCGGACGACTATGGCTACACCTTC CASSLAPDDYGYTF
TRBJ2-1 - TRBV7-2 - TGTGCCAGCACCCCCGTGGCTTCTGCCTACAATGAGCAGTTCTTC CASTPVASAYNEQFF
TRBJ2-3 - TRBV13 TRBD2 TGTGCCAGCAGCTTAAATACGGGGGGGATCGCAGATACGCAGTATTTT CASSLNTGGIADTQYF